The sequence of this T cell receptor (beta chain) was determined in a study of T cell responses to AZD1222 COVID-19 vaccine. Background on the study: Second-dose intervals of approximately 4 or approximately 12 weeks were pooled.

This clone came up a few times. Antigen specificity is unknown. Clones were read by immunoSEQ multiplex PCR, and TCRdb kept only the in-frame ones, dropping some. The sample contains around 110,000 clones, around 90% of which appear only once. Germline V gene sequence: CDR1 MNHNS, CDR2 SASEGT. The V and J ends lost 2 bases and 5 bases, in that order; junction bases with no gene match: 2. The CDR3 spans 14 residues. Study results and limitations: The sample set comprised mostly white British donors with more females, and clonal diversity was possibly underestimated. The reported proportion of spike-specific TCRs targeting unmutated variant regions was nearly half. A rise in Spike-specific TCR breadth and depth followed two AZD1222 doses.

The source was peripheral blood, collected on day 0 of AZD1222 vaccination. This receptor was taken from an adult in good health. The rearrangement links TRBV6-1 to TRBJ1-5; 8 nucleotides align to TRBD1. Written as DNA, the CDR3 is TGTGCCAGCAGTGAATACAGGGGGGATCAGCCCCAGCATTTT. This encodes CASSEYRGDQPQHF.